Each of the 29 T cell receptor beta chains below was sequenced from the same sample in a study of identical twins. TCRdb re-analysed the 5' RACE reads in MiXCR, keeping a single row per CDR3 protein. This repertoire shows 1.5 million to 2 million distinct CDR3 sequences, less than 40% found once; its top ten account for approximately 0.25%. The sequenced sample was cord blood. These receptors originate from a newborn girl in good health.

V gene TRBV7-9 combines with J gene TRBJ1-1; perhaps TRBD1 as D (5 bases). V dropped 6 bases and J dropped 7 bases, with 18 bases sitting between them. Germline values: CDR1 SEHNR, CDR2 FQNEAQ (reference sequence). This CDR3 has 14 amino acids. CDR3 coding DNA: TGTGCCAGCAGGATCGCCCACACGGGGGGTGAAGCTTTCTTT. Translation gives CASRIAHTGGEAFF.

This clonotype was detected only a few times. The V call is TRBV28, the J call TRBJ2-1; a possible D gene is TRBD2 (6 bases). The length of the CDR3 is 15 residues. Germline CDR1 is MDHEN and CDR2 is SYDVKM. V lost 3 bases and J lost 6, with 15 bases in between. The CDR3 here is CASSLGLQRVNEQFF. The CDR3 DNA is TGTGCCAGCAGTTTGGGACTCCAAAGGGTCAATGAGCAGTTCTTC. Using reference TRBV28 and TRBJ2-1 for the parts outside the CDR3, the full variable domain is DVKVTQSSRYLVKRTGEKVFLECVQDMDHENMFWYRQDPGLGLRLIYFSYDVKMKEKGDIPEGYSVSREKKERFSLILESASTNQTSMYLCASSLGLQRVNEQFFGPGTRLTVL.

CDR3 DNA: TGTGCCAGCAGTAGATTGTCAGGAGAAAAACTGTTTTTT. Protein: CASSRLSGEKLFF. The V and J genes are TRBV25-1 and TRBJ1-4; D gene ambiguous. CDR3 length: 13 residues. Deletions cut 5 bases from V and 8 bases from J, with 12 bases between. Germline CDR1 reads MGHDK; CDR2 reads SYGVNS.

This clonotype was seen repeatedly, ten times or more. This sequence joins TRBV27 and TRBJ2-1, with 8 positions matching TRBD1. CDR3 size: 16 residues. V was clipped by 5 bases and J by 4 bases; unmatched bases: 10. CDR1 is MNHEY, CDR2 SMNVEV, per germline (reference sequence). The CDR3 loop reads CASSSPSRDRYNEQFF. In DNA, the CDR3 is TGTGCCAGCAGTAGTCCCAGCCGGGACAGGTACAATGAGCAGTTCTTC.

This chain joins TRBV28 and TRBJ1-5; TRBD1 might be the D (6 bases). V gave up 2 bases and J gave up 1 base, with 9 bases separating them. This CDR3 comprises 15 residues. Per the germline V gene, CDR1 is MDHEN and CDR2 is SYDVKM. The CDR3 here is CASSLRQASNQPQHF. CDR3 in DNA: TGTGCCAGCAGTTTAAGACAGGCAAGCAATCAGCCCCAGCATTTT.

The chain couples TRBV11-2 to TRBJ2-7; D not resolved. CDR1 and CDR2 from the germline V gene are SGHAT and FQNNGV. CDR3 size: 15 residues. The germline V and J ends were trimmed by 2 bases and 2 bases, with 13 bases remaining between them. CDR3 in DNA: TGTGCCAGCAGCTTAAGGGTACACAACACCTACGAGCAGTACTTC. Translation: CASSLRVHNTYEQYF.

The CDR3 loop is CASSAPPPSWYSTDTQYF. The CDR3 DNA reads as TGTGCCAGCAGCGCCCCCCCTCCCTCGTGGTATAGCACAGATACGCAGTATTTT. V and J are TRBV7-8 and TRBJ2-3; D unresolved. This CDR3 spans 18 amino acids. CDR1 SGHVS and CDR2 FQNEAQ come from the germline V gene. Trimming took 5 bases from V and 0 from J, leaving 21 bases between them.

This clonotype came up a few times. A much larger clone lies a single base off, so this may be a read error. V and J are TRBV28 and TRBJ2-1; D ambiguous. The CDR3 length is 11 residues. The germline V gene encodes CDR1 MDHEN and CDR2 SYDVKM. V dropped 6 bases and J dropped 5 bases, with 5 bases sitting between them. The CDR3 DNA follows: TGTGCCAGCAGGGACGACAATGAGCAGTTCTTC. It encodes CASRDDNEQFF.

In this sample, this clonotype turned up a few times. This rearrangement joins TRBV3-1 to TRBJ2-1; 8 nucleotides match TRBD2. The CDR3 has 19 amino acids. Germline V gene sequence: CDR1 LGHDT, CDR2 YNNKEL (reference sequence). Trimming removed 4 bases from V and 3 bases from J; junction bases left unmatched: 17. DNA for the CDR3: TGTGCCAGCAGCCCTAAAGGGCGTCTAAGCGGGAGTATCTACAATGAGCAGTTCTTC. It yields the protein CASSPKGRLSGSIYNEQFF.

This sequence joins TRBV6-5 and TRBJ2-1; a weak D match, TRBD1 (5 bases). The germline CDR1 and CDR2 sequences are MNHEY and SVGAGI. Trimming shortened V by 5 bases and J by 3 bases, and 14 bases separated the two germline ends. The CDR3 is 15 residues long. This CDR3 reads CASSGLRENYNEQFF. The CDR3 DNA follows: TGTGCCAGCAGTGGGCTCAGGGAAAACTACAATGAGCAGTTCTTC.

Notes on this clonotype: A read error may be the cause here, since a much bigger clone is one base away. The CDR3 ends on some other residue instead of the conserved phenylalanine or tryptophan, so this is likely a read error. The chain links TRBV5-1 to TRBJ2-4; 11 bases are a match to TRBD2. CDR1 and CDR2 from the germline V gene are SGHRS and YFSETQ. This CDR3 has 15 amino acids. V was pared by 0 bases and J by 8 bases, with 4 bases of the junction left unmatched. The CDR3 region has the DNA TGCGCCAGCAGCTTGGGTACTAGCGGGGGAGACATTCAGTACATC. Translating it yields CASSLGTSGGDIQYI.

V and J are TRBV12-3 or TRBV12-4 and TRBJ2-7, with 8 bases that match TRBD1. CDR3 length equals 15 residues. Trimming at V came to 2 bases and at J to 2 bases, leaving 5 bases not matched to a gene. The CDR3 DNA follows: TGTGCCAGCAGTTTAAGGTCAGGGGGCACCTACGAGCAGTACTTC. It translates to CASSLRSGGTYEQYF.

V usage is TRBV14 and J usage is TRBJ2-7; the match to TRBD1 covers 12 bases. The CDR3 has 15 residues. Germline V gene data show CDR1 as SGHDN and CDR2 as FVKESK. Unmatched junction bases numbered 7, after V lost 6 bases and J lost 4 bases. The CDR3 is CASRLGTGGTYEQYF. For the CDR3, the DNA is TGTGCCAGCAGGCTTGGGACAGGGGGCACGTACGAGCAGTACTTC.

CDR3 DNA: TGCGCCAGCAGCCCTACCCTGGCGGGCCAGGGGGCCCAGTACTTC. Protein product: CASSPTLAGQGAQYF. The chain carries TRBV5-1 and TRBJ2-7; 8 bases agree with TRBD1. The trim removed 4 bases at V and 10 bases at J, leaving 16 bases unmatched. The CDR3 spans 15 residues. Per germline, CDR1 SGHRS and CDR2 YFSETQ.

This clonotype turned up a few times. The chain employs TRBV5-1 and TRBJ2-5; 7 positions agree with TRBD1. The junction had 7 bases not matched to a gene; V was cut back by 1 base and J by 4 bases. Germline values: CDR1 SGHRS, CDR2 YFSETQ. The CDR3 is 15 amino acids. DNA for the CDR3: TGCGCCAGCAGCTTGAACAGGGGCGCGGCAGAGACCCAGTACTTC. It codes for CASSLNRGAAETQYF.

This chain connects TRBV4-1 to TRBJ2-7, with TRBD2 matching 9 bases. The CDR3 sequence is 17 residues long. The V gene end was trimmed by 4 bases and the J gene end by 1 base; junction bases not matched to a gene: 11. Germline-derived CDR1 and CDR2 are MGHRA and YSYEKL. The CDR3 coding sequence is TGCGCCAGCAGCCTTGAGCCCGGACTAGCGCGGTCCTACGAGCAGTACTTC. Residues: CASSLEPGLARSYEQYF.

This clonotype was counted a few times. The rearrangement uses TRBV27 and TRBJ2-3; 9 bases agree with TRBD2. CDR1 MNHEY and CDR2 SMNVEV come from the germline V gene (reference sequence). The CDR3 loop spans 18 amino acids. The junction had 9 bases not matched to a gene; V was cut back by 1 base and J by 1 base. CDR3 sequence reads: CASSLYERGVYGTDTQYF. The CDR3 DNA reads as TGTGCCAGCAGTTTATATGAGCGGGGGGTATACGGCACAGATACGCAGTATTTT.

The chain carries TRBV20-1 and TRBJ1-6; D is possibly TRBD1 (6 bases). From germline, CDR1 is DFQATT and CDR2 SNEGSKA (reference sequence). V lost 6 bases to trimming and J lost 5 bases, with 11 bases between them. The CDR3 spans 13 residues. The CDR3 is CSAHRVNNSPLHF. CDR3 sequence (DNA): TGCAGTGCCCACAGGGTTAATAATTCACCCCTCCACTTT.

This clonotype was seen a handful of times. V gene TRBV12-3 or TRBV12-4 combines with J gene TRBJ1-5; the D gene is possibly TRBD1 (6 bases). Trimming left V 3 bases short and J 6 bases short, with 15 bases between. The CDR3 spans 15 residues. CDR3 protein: CASSLNGGGSQPQHF. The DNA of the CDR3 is TGTGCCAGCAGTTTGAACGGAGGGGGGAGTCAGCCCCAGCATTTT.

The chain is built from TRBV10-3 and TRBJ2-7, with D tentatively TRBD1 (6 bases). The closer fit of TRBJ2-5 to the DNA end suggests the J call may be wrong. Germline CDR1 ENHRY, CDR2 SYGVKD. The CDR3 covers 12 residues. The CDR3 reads CATSSRGETQYF. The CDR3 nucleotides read TGTGCCACGTCCTCCAGGGGCGAGACCCAGTACTTC.

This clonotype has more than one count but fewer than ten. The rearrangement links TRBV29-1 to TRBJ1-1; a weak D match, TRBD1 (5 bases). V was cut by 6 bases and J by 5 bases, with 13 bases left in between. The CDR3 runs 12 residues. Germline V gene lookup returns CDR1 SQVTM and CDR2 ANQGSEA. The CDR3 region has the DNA TGCAGCGTGGGGGGGGGAGGGACTGAAGCTTTCTTT. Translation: CSVGGGGTEAFF. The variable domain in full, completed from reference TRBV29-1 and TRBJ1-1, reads SAVISQKPSRDICQRGTSLTIQCQVDSQVTMMFWYRQQPGQSLTLIATANQGSEATYESGFVIDKFPISRPNLTFSTLTVSNMSPEDSSIYLCSVGGGGTEAFFGQGTRLTVV.

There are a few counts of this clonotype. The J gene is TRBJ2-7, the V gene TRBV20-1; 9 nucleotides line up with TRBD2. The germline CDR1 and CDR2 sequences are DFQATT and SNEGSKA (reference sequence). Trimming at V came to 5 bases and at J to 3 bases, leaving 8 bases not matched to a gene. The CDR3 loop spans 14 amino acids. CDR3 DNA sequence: TGCAGTGCTGAACCGGGACTAGCAGGCTACGAGCAGTACTTC. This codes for CSAEPGLAGYEQYF.

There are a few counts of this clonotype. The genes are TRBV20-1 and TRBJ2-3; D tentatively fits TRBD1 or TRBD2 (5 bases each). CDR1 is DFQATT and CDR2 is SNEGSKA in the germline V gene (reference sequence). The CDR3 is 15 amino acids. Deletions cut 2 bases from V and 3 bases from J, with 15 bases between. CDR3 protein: CSARKPGTTTDTQYF. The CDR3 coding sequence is TGCAGTGCTAGAAAACCAGGGACCACAACAGATACGCAGTATTTT.

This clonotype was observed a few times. This CDR3 reads CASMGHPSSYEQYF. CDR3 sequence (DNA): TGTGCCAGCATGGGACATCCGAGCTCCTACGAGCAGTACTTC. The chain links TRBV6-1 to TRBJ2-7; possible D gene TRBD1, 6 bases. The CDR3 totals 14 residues. Trimming removed 7 bases from V and 0 bases from J, with 13 bases in between. In germline, CDR1 is MNHNS, CDR2 SASEGT.

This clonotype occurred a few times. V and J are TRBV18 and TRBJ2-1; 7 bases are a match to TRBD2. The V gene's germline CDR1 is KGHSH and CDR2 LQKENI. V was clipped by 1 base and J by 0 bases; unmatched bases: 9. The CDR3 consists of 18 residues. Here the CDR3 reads CASSPRPTSTYSYNEQFF. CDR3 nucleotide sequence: TGTGCCAGCTCACCACGGCCGACTAGCACTTACTCCTACAATGAGCAGTTCTTC. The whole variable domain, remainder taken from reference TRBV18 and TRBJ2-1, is NAGVMQNPRHLVRRRGQEARLRCSPMKGHSHVYWYRQLPEEGLKFMVYLQKENIIDESGMPKERFSAEFPKEGPSILRIQQVVRGDSAAYFCASSPRPTSTYSYNEQFFGPGTRLTVL.

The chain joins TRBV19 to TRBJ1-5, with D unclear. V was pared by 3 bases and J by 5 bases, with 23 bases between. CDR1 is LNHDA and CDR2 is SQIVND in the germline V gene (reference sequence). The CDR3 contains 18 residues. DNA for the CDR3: TGTGCCAGTAGTATGACCACCAGGAATGGCAAACTGGATCAGCCCCAGCATTTT. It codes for CASSMTTRNGKLDQPQHF.

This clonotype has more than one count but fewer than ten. The CDR3 is CASWGGPYGYTF. CDR3 DNA sequence: TGTGCCAGCTGGGGGGGTCCCTATGGCTACACCTTC. The rearrangement joins TRBV2 to TRBJ1-2, with a weak D call TRBD1 (5 bases). The CDR3 covers 12 residues. V shed 8 bases and J shed 4 bases, with 11 bases lying between them. From germline, CDR1 is SNHLY and CDR2 FYNNEI. Full variable domain (outside the CDR3, taken from reference TRBV2 and TRBJ1-2): EPEVTQTPSHQVTQMGQEVILRCVPISNHLYFYWYRQILGQKVEFLVSFYNNEISEKSEIFDDQFSVERPDGSNFTLKIRSTKLEDSAMYFCASWGGPYGYTFGSGTRLTVV.

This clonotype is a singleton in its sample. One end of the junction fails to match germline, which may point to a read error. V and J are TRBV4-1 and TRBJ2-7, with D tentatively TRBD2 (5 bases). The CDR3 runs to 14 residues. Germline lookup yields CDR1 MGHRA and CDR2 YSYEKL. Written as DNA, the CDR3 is TGCTCCAGCAGCCAAGGGCACGGGGACTACGAGCAGTACTTC. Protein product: CSSSQGHGDYEQYF.

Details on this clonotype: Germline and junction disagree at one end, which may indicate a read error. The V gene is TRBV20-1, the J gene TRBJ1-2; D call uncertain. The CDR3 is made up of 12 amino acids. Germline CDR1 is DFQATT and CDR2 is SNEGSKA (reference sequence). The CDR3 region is CSASTGNYGNTF. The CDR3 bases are TGCAGTGCTAGCACGGGGAACTATGGCAACACCTTC.